Below, one T cell receptor (beta chain) is given with its context. The naive CD8 fraction comprised CD45RO-negative cells positively selected for CCR7 and excluded terminally differentiated effector memory CD45RA+ cells. The sample comes from a study of shared clonotypes between healthy human individuals. Trimming shortened V by 0 bases and J by 3 bases, and 16 bases separated the two germline ends. Germline assignment: CDR1 SGHAT and CDR2 FQNNGV. CDR3 size: 17 residues. Sequencing used immunoSEQ multiplex PCR; TCRdb keeps in-frame clones, though not all of them. The data hold 1.5 million to 2.5 million clones, with about 95% observed a single time.

The chain joins TRBV11-2 to TRBJ2-3; perhaps TRBD2 as D (6 bases). Input material: naive CD8+ T cells sorted from blood. This receptor was obtained from a man between 18 and 35 years old in good health. CDR3 loop: CASSLDPLGGETDTQYF. The CDR3 bases are TGTGCCAGCAGCTTAGACCCTTTGGGGGGAGAGACAGATACGCAGTATTTT.